This T cell receptor beta chain came from a study of post-analysis software for immune sequencing data. Study-wide context: The study covered relapsing-remitting, secondary progressive and progressive-relapsing courses of multiple sclerosis. Notes on the study in general: Multiple sclerosis was associated with a significant reduction in normalized Chao1 diversity relative to controls. Patients showed TRBV5-6, TRBV5-1 and TRBV20-1 among five TRBV segments more frequent than in controls. Those samples that were prepared in the same batch co-clustered strongly by F measure.

Unique molecular identifiers featured in each of the TCR beta cDNA libraries. T cells numbering about 0.95 to 10 million gave rise to some 500,000 cDNA molecules. TCRdb re-derived calls from the PCR reads in MiXCR, one entry per CDR3 protein. There are approximately 770,000 distinct CDR3 sequences in the sample; about 43% occur only once, and roughly 4.4% lies in the top ten. The CDR3 runs to 14 residues. Per germline, CDR1 SGHDT and CDR2 YYEEEE. Comment on this clonotype: Its target is unknown. The junction and the germline gene differ at one end; a read error may be behind it.

The TCR sequence derives from a girl aged 5 to 17 with multiple sclerosis. The rearrangement joins TRBV5-6 to TRBJ2-7; 8 positions match TRBD2. The sequenced sample was blood. The CDR3 nucleotides are TGTACCAGCTTCGGAAGCGGGAGCTTATACGAGCAGTACTTC. It yields the protein CTSFGSGSLYEQYF.